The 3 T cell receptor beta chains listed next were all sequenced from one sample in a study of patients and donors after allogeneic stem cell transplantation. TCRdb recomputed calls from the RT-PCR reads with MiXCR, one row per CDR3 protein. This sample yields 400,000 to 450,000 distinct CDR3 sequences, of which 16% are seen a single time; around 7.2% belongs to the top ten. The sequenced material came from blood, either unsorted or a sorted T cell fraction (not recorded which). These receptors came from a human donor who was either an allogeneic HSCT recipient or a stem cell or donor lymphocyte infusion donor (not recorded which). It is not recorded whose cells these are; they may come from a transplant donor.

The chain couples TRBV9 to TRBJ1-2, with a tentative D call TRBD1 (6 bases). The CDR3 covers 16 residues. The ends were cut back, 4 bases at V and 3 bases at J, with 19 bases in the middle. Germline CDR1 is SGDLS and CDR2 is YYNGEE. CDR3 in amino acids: CASSTRRDTLHYGYTF. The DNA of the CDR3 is TGTGCCAGCAGCACCCGCCGGGACACCCTTCACTATGGCTACACCTTC.

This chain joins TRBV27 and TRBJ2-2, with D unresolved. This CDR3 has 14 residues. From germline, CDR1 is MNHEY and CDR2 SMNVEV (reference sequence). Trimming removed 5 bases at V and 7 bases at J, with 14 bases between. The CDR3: CASSLSRPHGELFF. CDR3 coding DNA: TGTGCCAGCAGTCTCTCCCGCCCCCACGGGGAGCTGTTTTTT.

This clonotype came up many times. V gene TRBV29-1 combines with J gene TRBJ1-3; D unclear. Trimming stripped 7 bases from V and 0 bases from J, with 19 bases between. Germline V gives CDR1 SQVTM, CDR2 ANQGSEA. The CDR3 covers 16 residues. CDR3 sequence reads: CSAAGNRPVSGNTIYF. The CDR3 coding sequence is TGCAGCGCGGCCGGGAACAGACCCGTCTCTGGAAACACCATATATTTT.